Listed below are T cell receptor beta chains from one sample, sequenced in a study of tumor and adjacent non-tumor tissue in lung cancer. TCRdb re-derived calls from the multiplex PCR reads in MiXCR, one entry per CDR3 protein. The data show 60,000 to 70,000 distinct CDR3 sequences, more than 75% seen once. What was sequenced was distant non-tumor lung tissue. These receptor sequences come from a man between 60 and 70 years old with non-small cell lung cancer. CDR3s include the opening cysteine and the closing phenylalanine or tryptophan. Fields, in order: CDR3 length, clone size, J gene, D gene, V gene, CDR3 DNA, CDR3 protein. A D gene is named only where the DNA matches it firmly. The size of a clone is reported for some rows only, either as once, few or many, or as a class for expanded clones.

15 | many | TRBJ2-7 | TRBD2 | TRBV4-1 | TGCGCCAGCAGCCAAGATTCCCGGACTAGTAACGAGCAGTACTTC | CASSQDSRTSNEQYF
13 | - | TRBJ1-2 | TRBD1 | TRBV30 | TGTGCCTGGAGTGCACGACAGGGGGTTGACTACACATTC | CAWSARQGVDYTF
12 | - | TRBJ2-5 | - | TRBV7-9 | TGTGCCAGCAGTACGGGGAGTGGGACCCAGTACTTC | CASSTGSGTQYF
15 | medium-sized | TRBJ2-1 | - | TRBV7-3 | TGTGCCAGCAGCCACAGCGGTAGCTCCTACAATGAGCAGTTCTTC | CASSHSGSSYNEQFF
11 | once | TRBJ2-7 | - | TRBV6-1 | TGTGTCAGCATAGAGCAGGGGGAGCAGTACTTC | CVSIEQGEQYF
15 | - | TRBJ2-7 | TRBD1 | TRBV6-5 | TGTGCTAGCAGTTACGGGGCTGGACAGGTTTACGAGCTGTACTTC | CASSYGAGQVYELYF
15 | - | TRBJ2-1 | - | TRBV6-2/TRBV6-3 | TGTGCCAGCGGTTACGGGAGTAGTGGGATGAATGAGCAGTTCTTC | CASGYGSSGMNEQFF
17 | - | TRBJ1-6 | TRBD1 | TRBV5-5 | TGTGCCAGCAGCTTGAGCGGGGACAGGGTGTATAATTCCTCCCTCCACTTT | CASSLSGDRVYNSSLHF
16 | - | TRBJ2-5 | TRBD1 | TRBV5-4 | TGTGCCACCTGCCCTCATGGGACAGGGCAGATAGAGACCCAGTACTTC | CATCPHGTGQIETQYF
11 | - | TRBJ1-1 | - | TRBV20-1 | TGCAGTGTTGCAGGGGACACTGAAGTTTTCTTT | CSVAGDTEVFF
15 | - | TRBJ2-3 | - | TRBV28 | TGTGCCAGCAGCTTACCTAGCAGCCTCACAGATATGCAATATTTT | CASSLPSSLTDMQYF
12 | - | TRBJ2-1 | - | TRBV29-1 | TGCAGCGTTAAAGAAATAGGTAATGAGCAGTTCTTC | CSVKEIGNEQFF
19 | - | TRBJ1-1 | TRBD1 | TRBV12-5 | TGTGCTAGTGGTCTGGAGAGGTCGGGACAGGGGGCCCCGGGCACTGAAGCTTTCTTT | CASGLERSGQGAPGTEAFF
20 | - | TRBJ2-6 | TRBD2 | TRBV10-3 | TGTGCCATCAGTGAACATGGGACTAGCTGGAGGGACTCTGGGGCCTACGCCCTGACTTTC | CAISEHGTSWRDSGAYALTF
13 | - | TRBJ2-3 | - | TRBV29-1 | TGCAACGCTAGTCAGGGGATCGCAGATACGCAGTATTTT | CNASQGIADTQYF
14 | once | TRBJ2-7 | TRBD2 | TRBV4-2 | TGTGCCAGCATCCAAGAAGGGAGGGTCTACGAACAGTACTTC | CASIQEGRVYEQYF
13 | - | TRBJ2-7 | TRBD1 | TRBV29-1 | TGCATCGTTGAGGGGACAGGAACCTATGAGCAGTACTTC | CIVEGTGTYEQYF
12 | many | TRBJ1-1 | - | TRBV20-1 | TGCAGTGCTAGGCCCGGGGCTGATGAAGCTTTCTTT | CSARPGADEAFF
14 | many | TRBJ2-2 | - | TRBV5-5 | TGTGCCAGCAGCTCTTCCTGGCCCGCCGGGGAGCTGTTTTTT | CASSSSWPAGELFF
13 | many | TRBJ1-1 | - | TRBV10-3 | TGTGCCATCACTACCGAGGGTGACACTGAAGCTTTCTTT | CAITTEGDTEAFF